The T cell receptor beta chain under discussion was sequenced for a study of regulatory T cells in long-lasting Graves disease. Overall study context: Patients newly diagnosed with Graves' had been on antithyroid drugs for under 3 months.

This clonotype occurred many times. Described time point: newly diagnosed GD, antithyroid drugs for less than 3 months. From RNA extracted from PBMCs, the TCR library was made. CDR3 regions were amplified by Arm-PCR using iRepertoire HTBI primers to build TCR beta libraries. One entry per CDR3 protein, called by TCRdb with MiXCR from the multiplex PCR reads. Of approximately 480,000 distinct CDR3 sequences listed, around 15% are singletons. The CDR3 is 15 amino acids. Trimming cost V 7 bases and J 4 bases, with 20 bases left between them. Germline lookup yields CDR1 MNHNS and CDR2 SASEGT. The sample also formed part of further work on T cells in Graves' hyperthyroidism and ophthalmopathy. That report notes: The model foresaw ophthalmopathy a median roughly 6 months prior to onset.

Sequences were derived from peripheral blood mononuclear cells (PBMCs), sampled at new diagnosis, from a patient treated with antithyroid drugs. V and J are TRBV6-1 and TRBJ2-7; no definite D call. The clonotype originates from a man aged 40-49 years with Graves disease. The CDR3 loop reads CASTLSRWQVYEQYF. CDR3 DNA: TGTGCCAGCACCCTCTCGAGGTGGCAGGTGTACGAGCAGTACTTC.